The entry below describes one T cell receptor (beta chain). No cognate antigen has been identified for it. No base-level quality is on record; no much larger clone is a single base apart. The immunoSEQ assay, a bias-controlled multiplex PCR using V- and J-specific primers, was used to amplify TCR beta CDR3 regions from genomic DNA. In a second PCR step, a proprietary barcode and Illumina adapter sequences were attached to the CDR3 amplicons. An Illumina MiSeq instrument was used for sequencing of the CDR3 libraries. The authors' pipeline ran thus. Export and quality control were handled in immunoSEQ Analyzer 3.0, while downstream analyses relied on R Bioconductor and Immunarch. Only productive rearrangements in the normalized downsampled data set went into calculating the repertoire metrics. In the normalized cohort, a clonotype counted as pathologically expanded if the clonotype was larger than 5 templates. The Inverse Simpson Index was used to measure repertoire diversity. The non-normalized data set was used for CMV-specificity analyses so that all clonotypes could be captured. TCRdb stores this immuneACCESS table with in-frame sequences only. Part of the clones is absent; in the studies checked, under half of the shortfall reflects unresolved V genes, and no reason is known for the rest. That table supplies the V and J calls and clone size; D and trimming were determined from the DNA. In this sample the table shows tens of thousands of clones, around three quarters of which occur a single time. The biggest ten clones account for less than 8% of the sample.

The label giving this sample's time point can be read as: recipient sample about 28 days before transplant, after cytoreduction. Blood samples were obtained from recipients approximately 28 days before transplant and at days 30, 100 and 180 after transplant. Nuclei Lysis Solution was used to extract genomic DNA from fresh or cryopreserved unfractionated peripheral blood mononuclear cells. The data stem from a study of T cell clonotyping in hematopoietic cell transplantation (dated by TCRdb to about 2021). Describing the broader study: Pretransplant recipient samples were obtained after cytoreduction. A total of under 150 blood samples were collected in the study from a few dozen consecutive transplant recipients and their related donors. Patient recruitment ran from late 2015 to early 2017, and follow-up continued until September 2020 or death. Results and caveats for the whole study, not just this receptor: Broader posttransplant TCR repertoire diversity was predicted by donor and pretransplant recipient Inverse Simpson Index values. Sample size was limited, and cells were not sorted, so CD4 and CD8 repertoire contributions could not be separated. Overlap with donor repertoires was found for only a small fraction of recipient repertoires, with over 95% found to appear de novo at the given depth. Recipient TCR diversity fell after transplant, with pathologically expanded clonotypes rising progressively from day 30 to day 180.

Source: peripheral blood mononuclear cells, taken before stem cell transplant. This TCR derives from a woman in her thirties with chronic myeloid leukemia. Some clones in this sample may be carry-over from other donors' samples.

This receptor carries the CDR3 CASSAEGQGAQGYTF. DNA sequence: TGTGCCAGCAGCGCCGAAGGACAGGGGGCGCAGGGCTACACCTTC. The V gene is TRBV2 and the J gene is TRBJ1-2; TRBD1 agrees with 11 junctional bases. The germline V gene specifies SNHLY as CDR1 and FYNNEI as CDR2. The CDR3 numbers 15 residues from cysteine through phenylalanine. The CDR3 DNA has 45 bases and is translated from base 1. After removal of 6 bases from V and 8 bases from J, the junction retains 11 bases not matched to a gene.